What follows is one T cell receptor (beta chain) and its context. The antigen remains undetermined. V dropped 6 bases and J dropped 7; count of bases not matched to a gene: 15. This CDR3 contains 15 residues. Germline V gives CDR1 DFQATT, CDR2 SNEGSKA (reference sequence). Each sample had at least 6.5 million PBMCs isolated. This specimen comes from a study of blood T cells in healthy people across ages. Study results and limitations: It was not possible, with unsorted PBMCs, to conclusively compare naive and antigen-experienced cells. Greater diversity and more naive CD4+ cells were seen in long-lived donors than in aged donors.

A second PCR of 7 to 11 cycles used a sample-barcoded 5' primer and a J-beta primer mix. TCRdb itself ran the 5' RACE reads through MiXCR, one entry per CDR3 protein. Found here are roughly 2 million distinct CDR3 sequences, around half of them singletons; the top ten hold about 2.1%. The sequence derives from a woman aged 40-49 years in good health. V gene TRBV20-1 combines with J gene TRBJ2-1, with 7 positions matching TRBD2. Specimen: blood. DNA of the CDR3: TGCAGTGCCCAGTCGTCTAGCGGTGTGGGAAATGAGCAGTTCTTC. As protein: CSAQSSSGVGNEQFF.